This T cell receptor beta chain comes out of a study of CD8+CD57+ T cells in acquired aplastic anemia. The overall study: Sorted CD4+ and CD8+ cell DNA averaged approximately 3.2 ug. Overall study findings and caveats: A set of twenty-nine CD8+ CDR3 sequences was shared between patients and controls, and these sequences appeared highly expressed in patients.

As concerns this clonotype: The antigen is not known.

Both TCR beta VDJ combination and CDR3 sequence profiling were carried out. Genomic DNA was the template for this profiling. TCRdb reprocessed the reads with MiXCR, giving one entry per CDR3 protein. The data contain roughly 250,000 distinct CDR3 sequences, 65% to 90% of them seen just once; the ten biggest clones take up 35% to 50%. The CDR3 is 14 amino acids. Germline V lookup: CDR1 SNHLY, CDR2 FYNNEI. V was cut by 3 bases and J by 7 bases, with 10 bases left in between. The sequenced patients had an expansion of CD8+CD57+ cells seen by flow cytometry. With no exception, the patients had severe acquired aplastic anemia.

V and J are TRBV2 and TRBJ1-6; no definite D call. Sequenced material: sorted CD4+, CD8+, or CD8+CD57+ T cells (not recorded which) from PBMCs. This receptor was obtained from a human donor with aplastic anemia. CDR3 amino acids: CASSDRLGNSPLHF. CDR3 in DNA: TGTGCCAGCAGTGATAGATTGGGAAATTCACCCCTCCACTTT. The whole variable domain, remainder taken from reference TRBV2 and TRBJ1-6, is EPEVTQTPSHQVTQMGQEVILRCVPISNHLYFYWYRQILGQKVEFLVSFYNNEISEKSEIFDDQFSVERPDGSNFTLKIRSTKLEDSAMYFCASSDRLGNSPLHFGNGTRLTVT.